Listed here is a single T cell receptor beta chain. Its matching antigen is unknown. This entry is derived from a study of CD8+ T cells in alopecia areata. Study in general: Disease severity was quantified as SALT score of affected scalp area.

Investigators isolated RNA and reverse transcribed it into cDNA to act as the sequencing template. Repertoires were generated with immunoSEQ multiplex PCR, while TCRdb's copy carries only in-frame clones and drops some. The sample lists fewer than 250,000 clones, roughly 60% occurring once. The CDR3 loop spans 14 amino acids. Germline V lookup: CDR1 LNHNV, CDR2 YYDKDF (reference sequence). Trimming left V 3 bases short and J 1 base short, with 9 bases between. The study, taken as a whole, reports: Higher clonality was seen in lesional scalp than in normal scalp, especially in alopecia totalis/universalis. Among the 100 top clones, expanded CD8+ clones, like scalp clonality, were significantly decreased by tofacitinib. Many expanded lesional clones persisted during tofacitinib (in both scalp and blood).

Sample treatment: oral pan-JAK inhibitor, 5-10 mg twice daily. The receptor was derived from a human donor with alopecia areata. This chain uses TRBV15 with TRBJ1-1; a possible D gene is TRBD1 (5 bases). The sample in question was CD4+ T cells sorted from blood, obtained at week 24, from a patient treated with tofacitinib. The CDR3 loop reads CATSRGTGNTEAFF. CDR3 DNA sequence: TGTGCCACCAGCAGGGGAACAGGGAACACTGAAGCTTTCTTT.